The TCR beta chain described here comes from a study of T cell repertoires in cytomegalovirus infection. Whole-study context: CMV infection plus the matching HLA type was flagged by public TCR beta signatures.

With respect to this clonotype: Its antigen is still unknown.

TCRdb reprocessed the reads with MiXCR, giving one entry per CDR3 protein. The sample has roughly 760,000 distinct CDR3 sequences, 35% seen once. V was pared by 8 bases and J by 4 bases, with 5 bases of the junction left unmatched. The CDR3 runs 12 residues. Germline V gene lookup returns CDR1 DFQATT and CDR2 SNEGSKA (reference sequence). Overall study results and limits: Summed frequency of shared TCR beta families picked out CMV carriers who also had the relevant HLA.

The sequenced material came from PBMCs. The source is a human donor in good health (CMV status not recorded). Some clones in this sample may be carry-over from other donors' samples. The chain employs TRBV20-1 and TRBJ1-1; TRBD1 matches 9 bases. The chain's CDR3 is CSTTGGITEAFF. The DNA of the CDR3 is TGCAGTACTACAGGGGGCATCACTGAAGCTTTCTTT.